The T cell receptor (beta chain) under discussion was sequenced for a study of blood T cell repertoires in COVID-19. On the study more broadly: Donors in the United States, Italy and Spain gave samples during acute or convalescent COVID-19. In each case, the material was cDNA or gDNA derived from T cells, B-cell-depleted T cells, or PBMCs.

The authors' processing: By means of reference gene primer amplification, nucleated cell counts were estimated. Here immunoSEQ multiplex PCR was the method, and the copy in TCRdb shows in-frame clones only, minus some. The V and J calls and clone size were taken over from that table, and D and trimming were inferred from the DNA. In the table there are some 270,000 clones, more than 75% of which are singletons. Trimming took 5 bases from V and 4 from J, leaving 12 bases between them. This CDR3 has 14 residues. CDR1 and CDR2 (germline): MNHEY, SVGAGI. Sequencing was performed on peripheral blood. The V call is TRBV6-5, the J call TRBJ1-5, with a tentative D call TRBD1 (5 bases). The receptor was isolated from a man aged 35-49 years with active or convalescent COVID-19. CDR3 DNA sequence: TGTGCCAGCAGTCCCCCGGGGGGTAATCAGCCCCAGCATTTT. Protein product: CASSPPGGNQPQHF.